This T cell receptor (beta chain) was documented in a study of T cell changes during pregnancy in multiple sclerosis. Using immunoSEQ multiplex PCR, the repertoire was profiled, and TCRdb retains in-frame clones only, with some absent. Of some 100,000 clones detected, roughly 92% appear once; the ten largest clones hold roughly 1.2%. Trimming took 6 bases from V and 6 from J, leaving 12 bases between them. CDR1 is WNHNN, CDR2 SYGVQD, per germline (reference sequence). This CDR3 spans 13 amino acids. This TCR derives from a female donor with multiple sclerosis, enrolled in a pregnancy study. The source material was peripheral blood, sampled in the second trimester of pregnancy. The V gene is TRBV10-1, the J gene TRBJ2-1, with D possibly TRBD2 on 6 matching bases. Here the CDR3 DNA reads TGCGCCAGCAGCGGAGGGCGAAGCAATGAGCAGTTCTTC. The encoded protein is CASSGGRSNEQFF.